These 23 T cell receptor beta chains came from one sample sequenced in a study of shared clonotypes between healthy human individuals. TCRdb keeps only in-frame clones here, not all; method: immunoSEQ multiplex PCR. The sample lists 980,000 or so clones, 76% occurring once. Material: memory CD4+ T cells sorted from blood. Subset specified: CD45RA-negative fraction. The receptor set was obtained from a man between 18 and 29 years old in good health.

CDR3 nucleotide sequence: TGTGCCAGCACAGACAGTGTAGCGGGGGGGCAAGGTACGCAGTATTTT. Protein sequence: CASTDSVAGGQGTQYF. The chain carries TRBV5-4 and TRBJ2-3; TRBD2 matches at 11 bases. The junction had 14 bases not matched to a gene; V was cut back by 6 bases and J by 8 bases. The germline CDR1 and CDR2 sequences are SGHNT and YYREEE (reference sequence). This CDR3 comprises 16 residues.

The rearrangement joins TRBV7-2 to TRBJ2-3, with 8 bases that match TRBD2. The CDR3 spans 15 residues. The ends lost 6 bases at V and 2 bases at J; junction bases unmatched: 7. CDR1 SGHTA and CDR2 FQGNSA come from the germline V gene. CDR3 region: CASSMAGGFTDTQYF. The CDR3 coding sequence is TGTGCCAGCAGTATGGCGGGAGGTTTCACAGATACGCAGTATTTT.

This clone was counted only a few times. This chain connects TRBV6-6 to TRBJ1-5; D ambiguous. CDR1 is MNHNY and CDR2 is SVGAGI in the germline V gene (reference sequence). The CDR3 extends over 13 amino acids. Trimming left V 2 bases short and J 6 bases short, with 8 bases between. CDR3: CASSYTGGQPQHF. CDR3 nucleotides: TGTGCCAGCAGTTACACGGGCGGTCAGCCCCAGCATTTT.

The J gene is TRBJ2-2, the V gene TRBV5-1; no definite D call. Looked up from germline, CDR1 is SGHRS and CDR2 is YFSETQ. Trimming took 1 base from V and 5 from J, leaving 6 bases between them. The CDR3 consists of 13 residues. The CDR3 loop is CASSLRVTGELFF. The CDR3 coding sequence is TGCGCCAGCAGCTTGAGGGTGACCGGGGAGCTGTTTTTT.

The chain combines TRBV28 with TRBJ2-7, with 8 bases aligning to TRBD1. V lost 1 base and J lost 6; bases outside the gene matches: 11. From germline, CDR1 is MDHEN and CDR2 SYDVKM. This CDR3 is 16 amino acids long. This CDR3 is CASSLLGPGQGGEQYF. As DNA, the CDR3 is TGTGCCAGCAGTTTATTGGGTCCAGGACAGGGTGGCGAGCAGTACTTC.

This clone was recorded a few times. J is TRBJ1-5 and V is TRBV30, with D hard to call. CDR3 length equals 14 residues. In germline, CDR1 is GTSNPN, CDR2 SVGIG (reference sequence). Trimming shortened V by 3 bases and J by 2 bases, and 11 bases separated the two germline ends. The DNA for the CDR3 is TGTGCCTGGAGCCCAGCGGTCGGCAATCAGCCCCAGCATTTT. Translation gives CAWSPAVGNQPQHF.

The genes are TRBV29-1 and TRBJ2-3; 9 bases are shared with TRBD1. The CDR3 totals 15 residues. V lost 5 bases, J lost 0 bases, and 6 bases stayed unmatched. Per germline, CDR1 SQVTM and CDR2 ANQGSEA. As DNA, the CDR3 is TGCAGCGTTAGCCGGGACAGGGTGAGCACAGATACGCAGTATTTT. Encoded protein: CSVSRDRVSTDTQYF.

This chain uses TRBV29-1 with TRBJ2-5; perhaps TRBD1 as D (5 bases). Germline CDR1 SQVTM, CDR2 ANQGSEA. V was pared by 5 bases and J by 1 base, with 11 bases between. This CDR3 spans 13 amino acids. CDR3 protein: CSVSGQLQETQYF. CDR3 sequence (DNA): TGCAGCGTTTCAGGGCAGCTCCAAGAGACCCAGTACTTC.

The V call is TRBV10-3, the J call TRBJ2-4; D may match TRBD1 or TRBD2 (6 bases each). V lost 0 bases, J lost 0 bases, and 9 bases lay in between. Germline V gives CDR1 ENHRY, CDR2 SYGVKD. This CDR3 spans 16 amino acids. The CDR3 region has the DNA TGTGCCATCAGTGAGTCAGGGGGGTTAGCCAAAAACATTCAGTACTTC. Translated: CAISESGGLAKNIQYF.

This clone was detected once. The chain links TRBV5-1 to TRBJ1-5; D is possibly TRBD1 (6 bases). CDR1 and CDR2 from the germline V gene are SGHRS and YFSETQ. CDR3 length: 14 amino acids. The germline V and J ends were trimmed by 3 bases and 5 bases, with 12 bases remaining between them. The CDR3 region has the DNA TGCGCCAGCAGCTCGACAGGTAGGGATCAGCCCCAGCATTTT. Translation: CASSSTGRDQPQHF.

The J gene is TRBJ2-3, the V gene TRBV19; D remains unclear. Trimming pared 5 bases from V and 2 bases from J, leaving 11 bases between. This CDR3 contains 14 residues. Germline-derived CDR1 and CDR2 are LNHDA and SQIVND (reference sequence). CDR3: CASSGFDFTDTQYF. DNA for the CDR3: TGTGCCAGTAGTGGTTTCGACTTCACAGATACGCAGTATTTT.

J is TRBJ2-3 and V is TRBV5-1; D is unclear. There are 11 residues in the CDR3. The V gene lost 5 bases and the J gene lost 5 bases, with 6 bases spanning the gap. The germline CDR1 and CDR2 sequences are SGHRS and YFSETQ. The CDR3 loop is CASSLLDTQYF. In DNA, the CDR3 is TGCGCCAGCAGTTTGCTAGATACGCAGTATTTT.

This clone occurred once. The chain couples TRBV4-3 to TRBJ2-1; 8 nucleotides agree with TRBD2. Germline V gene sequence: CDR1 LGHNA, CDR2 YSLEER. The J segment lost 4 bases and the V segment lost 0 bases, leaving 5 bases of the junction unmatched. The CDR3 covers 16 residues. The CDR3: CASSQDPTSVYNEQFF. CDR3 bases: TGCGCCAGCAGCCAAGATCCGACTAGCGTGTACAATGAGCAGTTCTTC.

This clone was counted a few times. CDR3 protein: CASSLVGNEQYF. The DNA of the CDR3 is TGTGCCAGCAGCTTGGTAGGGAACGAGCAGTACTTC. The rearrangement uses TRBV5-4 and TRBJ2-7; no reliable D call. The CDR3 contains 12 residues. V lost 0 bases, J lost 5 bases, and 6 bases lay in between. The germline V gene has CDR1 SGHNT and CDR2 YYREEE (reference sequence).

This chain uses TRBV4-3 with TRBJ2-1; D perhaps matches TRBD2 (5 bases). CDR1 is LGHNA, CDR2 YSLEER, per germline. The CDR3 runs 16 residues. Trimming removed 0 bases at V and 4 bases at J, with 13 bases between. CDR3 sequence: CASSQEGSATYNEQFF. The CDR3 coding sequence is TGCGCCAGCAGCCAAGAGGGTAGCGCGACATACAATGAGCAGTTCTTC.

J is TRBJ1-1 and V is TRBV5-4; 8 bases agree with TRBD1. Germline CDR1 is SGHNT and CDR2 is YYREEE (reference sequence). V was pared by 3 bases and J by 5 bases, with 3 bases of the junction left unmatched. This CDR3 is built from 13 residues. The CDR3 spells CASSSTGGTEAFF. DNA for the CDR3: TGTGCCAGCAGCTCCACAGGGGGTACTGAAGCTTTCTTT. Full variable domain (rest looked up from reference TRBV5-4 and TRBJ1-1): ETGVTQSPTHLIKTRGQQVTLRCSSQSGHNTVSWYQQALGQGPQFIFQYYREEENGRGNFPPRFSGLQFPNYSSELNVNALELDDSALYLCASSSTGGTEAFFGQGTRLTVV.

CDR3: CASSLNMMTGSTGELFF. The CDR3 DNA reads as TGTGCCAGCTCACTTAACATGATGACAGGGAGTACCGGGGAGCTGTTTTTT. The chain couples TRBV18 to TRBJ2-2; 7 bases are a match to TRBD1. Per the germline V gene, CDR1 is KGHSH and CDR2 is LQKENI. Trimming took 4 bases from V and 5 from J; bases not matched to a gene: 13. The CDR3 length is 17 residues.

The CDR3 loop is CASSMYSDIGTQYF. The CDR3 nucleotides are TGTGCCAGTAGTATGTATAGCGACATTGGGACCCAGTACTTC. This chain uses TRBV19 with TRBJ2-5; D is possibly TRBD2 (5 bases). The germline V and J ends were trimmed by 3 bases and 7 bases, with 15 bases remaining between them. Germline lookup yields CDR1 LNHDA and CDR2 SQIVND (reference sequence). The CDR3 spans 14 residues.

The rearrangement joins TRBV19 to TRBJ1-5; D remains unclear. The CDR3 is 14 residues long. The ends were cut back, 7 bases at V and 6 bases at J, with 16 bases in the middle. CDR1 LNHDA and CDR2 SQIVND come from the germline V gene (reference sequence). This chain's CDR3 is CASNVNQLGQPQHF. CDR3 DNA sequence: TGTGCCAGTAATGTCAATCAGCTGGGTCAGCCCCAGCATTTT.

The CDR3 coding sequence is TGTGCCAGCAGCTTGGGCCCTGCTAGCGGGAACACAGATACGCAGTATTTT. Its translation: CASSLGPASGNTDTQYF. The chain joins TRBV5-4 to TRBJ2-3, with 9 bases that match TRBD2. The CDR3 is made up of 17 amino acids. Germline V CDR1 and CDR2: SGHNT, YYREEE (reference sequence). Losses at the gene ends were 0 bases for V and 2 bases for J; bases not matched to a gene: 7.

The rearrangement joins TRBV7-2 to TRBJ2-7, with D possibly matching TRBD2 (6 bases). Trimming stripped 0 bases from V and 2 bases from J, with 11 bases between. Germline V gene data show CDR1 as SGHTA and CDR2 as FQGNSA. The CDR3 is 15 residues long. CDR3 nucleotides: TGTGCCAGCAGCTTAGCGTTTTCGGGAGCCTACGAGCAGTACTTC. This sequence encodes CASSLAFSGAYEQYF.

CDR3 in amino acids: CASSLDSRSYNSPLHF. CDR3 nucleotides: TGCGCCAGCAGCTTGGACAGTCGCTCCTATAATTCACCCCTCCACTTT. The V call is TRBV5-1, the J call TRBJ1-6, with D uncertain. Deletions cut 0 bases from V and 0 bases from J, with 7 bases between. CDR3 length: 16 amino acids. CDR1 is SGHRS, CDR2 YFSETQ, per germline.

The chain recombines TRBV21-1 with TRBJ2-7. TRBV21-1 represents a pseudogene. The CDR3 contains 15 residues. In DNA, the CDR3 is TGTGCCAGCAGCAAAGTTTGGGTTTCCCGCTACGAGCAGTACTTC. It yields the protein CASSKVWVSRYEQYF.